This T cell receptor beta chain was sequenced in a study of T-cell memory formation after mild COVID-19. 5'RACE, which relied on constant-segment primers, yielded TCR alpha and TCR beta cDNA libraries carrying sample barcodes and UMIs. TCRdb analysed the 5' RACE reads with MiXCR anew, one entry per CDR3 protein. The sample lists about 190,000 distinct CDR3 sequences; about 16% were seen once. Overall study findings and caveats: Contracting CD4+ clones were located mainly in CM and EM, and CD8+ clones in EMRA.

As for this clonotype: Its antigen is still unknown.

The CDR3 sequence is 13 residues long. Germline loops: CDR1 SGHKS, CDR2 YYEKEE (reference sequence). V dropped 1 base and J dropped 3 bases, with 7 bases sitting between them. The source is an adult woman who had mild COVID-19 (a few samples of this study predate the infection). Cell type and time point are not known. The chain joins TRBV5-5 to TRBJ1-1, with a tentative D call TRBD1 (5 bases). Sequencing was performed on PBMCs or a T cell subset sorted from them (not recorded which). The CDR3, as DNA: TGTGCCAGCAGCTTGCTAGGGGACACTGAAGCTTTCTTT. Its protein product is CASSLLGDTEAFF.